The clone carrying this TCR beta chain was detected a few times. The antigen remains undetermined. Germline CDR1 SGHRS, CDR2 YFSETQ. The length of the CDR3 is 15 residues. Trimming removed 5 bases from V and 2 bases from J, with 16 bases in between. The data were taken from a study of beta chain features in type 1 diabetes. Study-wide findings and caveats: Individuals with type 1 diabetes displayed fewer insertions and more deletions at VDJ junctions. When Type 1 diabetes patients were examined, their TCRB CDR3s proved moderately but significantly shorter in all four CD4+ subsets. The question of HLA type influencing TCRB rearrangement was one that remained unresolved here.

The authors reverse transcribed all of the isolated RNA, so sequencing captured expressed TCRB transcripts. The average output of naive, central memory and regulatory T cell samples was millions of reads. The data were produced by immunoSEQ multiplex PCR, yet TCRdb's version contains in-frame clones alone and is incomplete. Here the sample spans hundreds of thousands of clones, over 13% being singletons. The origin of this receptor is a man between 18 and 35 years old with type 1 diabetes. Material for sequencing was naive CD4+ T cells from blood. The chain is built from TRBV5-1 and TRBJ1-1; perhaps TRBD1 as D (5 bases). The CDR3 sequence: CASRQDPGTNTEAFF. The CDR3 DNA follows: TGCGCCAGCAGACAGGATCCGGGAACAAACACTGAAGCTTTCTTT.